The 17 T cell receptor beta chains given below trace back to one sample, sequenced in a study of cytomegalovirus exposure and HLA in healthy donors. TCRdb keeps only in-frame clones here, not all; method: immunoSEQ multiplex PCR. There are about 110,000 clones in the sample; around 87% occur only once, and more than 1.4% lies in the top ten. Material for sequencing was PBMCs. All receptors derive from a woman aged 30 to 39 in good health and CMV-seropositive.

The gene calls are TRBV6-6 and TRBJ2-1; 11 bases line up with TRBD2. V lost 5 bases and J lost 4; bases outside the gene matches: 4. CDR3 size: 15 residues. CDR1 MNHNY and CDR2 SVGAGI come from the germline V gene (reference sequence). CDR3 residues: CASSPGTSGYNEQFF. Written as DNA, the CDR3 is TGTGCCAGCAGTCCCGGGACTAGCGGATACAATGAGCAGTTCTTC.

In nucleotides, the CDR3 is TGTGCCAGTAGTATGGGCAGCTTCAATCAGCCCCAGCATTTT. It yields the protein CASSMGSFNQPQHF. The chain combines TRBV19 with TRBJ1-5; D unclear. This CDR3 has 14 amino acids. Trimming took 3 bases from V and 3 from J, leaving 9 bases between them. Per germline, CDR1 LNHDA and CDR2 SQIVND (reference sequence).

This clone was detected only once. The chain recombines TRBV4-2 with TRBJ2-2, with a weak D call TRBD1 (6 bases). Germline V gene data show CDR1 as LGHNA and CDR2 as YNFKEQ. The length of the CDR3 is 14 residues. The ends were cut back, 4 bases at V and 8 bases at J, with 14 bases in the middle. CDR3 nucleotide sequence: TGTGCCAGCAGCCTGCGGGCAGGGGAAGGGGAGCTGTTTTTT. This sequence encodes CASSLRAGEGELFF.

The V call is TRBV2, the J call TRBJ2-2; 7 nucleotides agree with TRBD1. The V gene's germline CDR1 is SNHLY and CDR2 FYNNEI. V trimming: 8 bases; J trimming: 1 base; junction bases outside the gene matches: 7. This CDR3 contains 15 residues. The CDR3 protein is CASGLYRGNTGELFF. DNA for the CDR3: TGTGCCAGCGGATTATACAGGGGGAACACCGGGGAGCTGTTTTTT.

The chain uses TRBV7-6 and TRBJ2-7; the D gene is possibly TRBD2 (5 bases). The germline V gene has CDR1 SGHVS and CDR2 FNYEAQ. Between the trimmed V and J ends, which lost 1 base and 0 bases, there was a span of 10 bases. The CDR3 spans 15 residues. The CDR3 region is CASSLGEGSSYEQYF. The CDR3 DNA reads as TGTGCCAGCAGCTTAGGCGAGGGATCCTCCTACGAGCAGTACTTC. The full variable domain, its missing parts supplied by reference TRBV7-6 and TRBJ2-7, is GAGVSQSPRYKVTKRGQDVALRCDPISGHVSLYWYRQALGQGPEFLTYFNYEAQQDKSGLPNDRFSAERPEGSISTLTIQRTEQRDSAMYRCASSLGEGSSYEQYFGPGTRLTVT.

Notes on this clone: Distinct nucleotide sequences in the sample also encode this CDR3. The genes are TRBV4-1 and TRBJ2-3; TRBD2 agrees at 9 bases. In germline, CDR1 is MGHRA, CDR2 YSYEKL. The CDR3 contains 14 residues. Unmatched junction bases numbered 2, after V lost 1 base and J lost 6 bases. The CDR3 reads CASSQGLAGDTQYF. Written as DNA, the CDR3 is TGCGCCAGCAGCCAAGGGCTAGCGGGGGATACGCAGTATTTT.

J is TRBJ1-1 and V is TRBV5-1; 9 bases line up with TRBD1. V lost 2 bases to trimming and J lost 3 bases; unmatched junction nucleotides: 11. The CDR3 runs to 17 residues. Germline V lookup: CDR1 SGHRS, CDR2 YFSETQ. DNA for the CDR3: TGCGCCAGCAGCTTAGCCGGGACAGGGAGGAAGGACACTGAAGCTTTCTTT. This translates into CASSLAGTGRKDTEAFF.

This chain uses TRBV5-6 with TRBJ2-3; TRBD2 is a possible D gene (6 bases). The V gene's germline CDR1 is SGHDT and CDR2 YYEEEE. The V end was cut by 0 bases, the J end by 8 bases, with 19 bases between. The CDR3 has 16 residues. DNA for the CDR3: TGTGCCAGCAGCTTGGCAGGTAGACTAGTTGATGGTACGCAGTATTTT. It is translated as CASSLAGRLVDGTQYF.

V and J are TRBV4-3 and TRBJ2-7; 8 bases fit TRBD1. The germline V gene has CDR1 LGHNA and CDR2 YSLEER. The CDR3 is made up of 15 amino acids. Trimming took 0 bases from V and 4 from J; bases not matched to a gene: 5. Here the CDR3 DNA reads TGCGCCAGCAGCCAAGAGTACAGGGGGATTTACGAGCAGTACTTC. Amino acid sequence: CASSQEYRGIYEQYF.

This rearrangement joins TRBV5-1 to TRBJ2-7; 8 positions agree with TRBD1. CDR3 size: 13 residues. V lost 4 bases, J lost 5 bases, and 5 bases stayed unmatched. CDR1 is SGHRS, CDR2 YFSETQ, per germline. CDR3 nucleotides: TGCGCCAGCAGCCCTGGGACAGGAAACGAGCAGTACTTC. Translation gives CASSPGTGNEQYF.

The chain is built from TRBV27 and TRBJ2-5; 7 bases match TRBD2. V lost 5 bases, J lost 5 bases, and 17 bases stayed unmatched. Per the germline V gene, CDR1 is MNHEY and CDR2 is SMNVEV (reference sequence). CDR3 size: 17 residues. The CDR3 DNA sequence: TGTGCCAGCAGTGCGACCGCCGGGACTACGAAGAGGGAGACCCAGTACTTC. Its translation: CASSATAGTTKRETQYF.

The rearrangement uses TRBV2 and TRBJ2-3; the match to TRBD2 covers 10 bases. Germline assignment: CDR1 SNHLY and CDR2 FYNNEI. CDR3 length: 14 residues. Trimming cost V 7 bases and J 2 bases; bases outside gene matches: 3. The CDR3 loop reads CASTGTSVTDTQYF. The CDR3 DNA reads TGTGCCAGCACCGGGACTAGCGTCACAGATACGCAGTATTTT.

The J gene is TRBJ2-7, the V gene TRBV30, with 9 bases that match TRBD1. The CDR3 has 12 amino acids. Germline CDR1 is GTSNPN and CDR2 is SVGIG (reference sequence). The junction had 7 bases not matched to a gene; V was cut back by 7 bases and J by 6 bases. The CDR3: CASDRGTAEQYF. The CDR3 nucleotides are TGTGCCTCCGACAGGGGGACTGCCGAGCAGTACTTC.

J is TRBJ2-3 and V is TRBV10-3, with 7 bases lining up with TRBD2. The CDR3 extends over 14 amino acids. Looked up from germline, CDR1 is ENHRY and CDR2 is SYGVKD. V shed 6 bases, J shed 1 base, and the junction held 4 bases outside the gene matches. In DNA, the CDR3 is TGTGCCATCAGGACCCTAGCGGGCACAGATACGCAGTATTTT. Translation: CAIRTLAGTDTQYF.

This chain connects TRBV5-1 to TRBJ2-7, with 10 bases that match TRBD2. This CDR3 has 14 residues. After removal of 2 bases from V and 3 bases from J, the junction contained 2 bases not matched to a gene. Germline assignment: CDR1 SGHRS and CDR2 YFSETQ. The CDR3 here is CASSFGTSDYEQYF. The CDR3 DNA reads TGCGCCAGCAGCTTCGGGACTAGCGACTACGAGCAGTACTTC.

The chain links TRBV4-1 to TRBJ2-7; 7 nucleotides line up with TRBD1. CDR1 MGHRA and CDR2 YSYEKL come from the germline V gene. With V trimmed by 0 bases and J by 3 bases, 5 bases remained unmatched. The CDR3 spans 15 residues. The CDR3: CASSQDRGQGYEQYF. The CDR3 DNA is TGCGCCAGCAGCCAAGATAGGGGGCAGGGCTACGAGCAGTACTTC.

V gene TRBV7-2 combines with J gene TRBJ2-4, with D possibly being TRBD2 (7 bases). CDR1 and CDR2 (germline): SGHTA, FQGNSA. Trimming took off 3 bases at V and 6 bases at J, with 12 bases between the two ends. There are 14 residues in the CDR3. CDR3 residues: CASSFRRGRNIQYF. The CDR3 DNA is TGTGCCAGCAGCTTCCGGCGGGGGCGAAACATTCAGTACTTC. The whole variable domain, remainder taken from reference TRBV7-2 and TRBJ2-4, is GAGVSQSPSNKVTEKGKDVELRCDPISGHTALYWYRQSLGQGLEFLIYFQGNSAPDKSGLPSDRFSAERTGGSVSTLTIQRTQQEDSAVYLCASSFRRGRNIQYFGAGTRLSVL.